This TCR beta chain was retrieved from a study of blood T cell repertoires in COVID-19. This table comes from immunoSEQ multiplex PCR, and its TCRdb copy is limited to in-frame clones, with some not included. The repertoire holds approximately 80,000 clones, with around 79% as singletons. Sequencing was done on a sample of peripheral blood. This sequence originates from a man between 50 and 59 years old with active or convalescent COVID-19.

The CDR3 coding sequence is TGTGCCAGCAGTTACTCAAGCCGCAGGGGGCACGAGACCCAGTACTTC. It yields the protein CASSYSSRRGHETQYF. The chain uses TRBV6-5 and TRBJ2-5; 8 bases match TRBD1. With 0 bases clipped from V and 5 bases from J, the junction kept 8 bases outside the gene matches. CDR1 and CDR2 from the germline V gene are MNHEY and SVGAGI. This CDR3 region has 16 residues.